This T cell receptor (beta chain) was captured by sequencing in a study of blood T cell repertoires in COVID-19. This clone has only one observation. Using immunoSEQ multiplex PCR, the repertoire was profiled, and TCRdb retains in-frame clones only, with some absent. The table records 75,000 to 90,000 clones, around 81% of them present only once. The germline gives CDR1 DFQATT, CDR2 SNEGSKA (reference sequence). With V trimmed by 3 bases and J by 1 base, 2 bases remained unmatched. CDR3 size: 14 residues. The chain links TRBV20-1 to TRBJ1-1; 10 bases are a match to TRBD1. The sequenced sample consisted of peripheral blood. This sequence was found in an elderly man with active or convalescent COVID-19. The CDR3 sequence is CSASWDRGNTEAFF. The CDR3, as DNA: TGCAGTGCTAGTTGGGACAGGGGGAACACTGAAGCTTTCTTT.